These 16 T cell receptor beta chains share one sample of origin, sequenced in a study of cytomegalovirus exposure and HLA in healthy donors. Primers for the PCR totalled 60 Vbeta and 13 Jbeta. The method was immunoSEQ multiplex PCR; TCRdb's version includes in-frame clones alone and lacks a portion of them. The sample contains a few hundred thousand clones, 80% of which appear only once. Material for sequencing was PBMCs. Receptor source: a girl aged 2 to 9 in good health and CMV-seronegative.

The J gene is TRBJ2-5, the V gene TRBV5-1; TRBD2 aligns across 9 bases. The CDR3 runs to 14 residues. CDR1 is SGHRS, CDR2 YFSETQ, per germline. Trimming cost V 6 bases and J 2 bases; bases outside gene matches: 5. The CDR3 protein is CASTTSGFQETQYF. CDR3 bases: TGCGCCAGCACGACTAGCGGTTTTCAAGAGACCCAGTACTTC.

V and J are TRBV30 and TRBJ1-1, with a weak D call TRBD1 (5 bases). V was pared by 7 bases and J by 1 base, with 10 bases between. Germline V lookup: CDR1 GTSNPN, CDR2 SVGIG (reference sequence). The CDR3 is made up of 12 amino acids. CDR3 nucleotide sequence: TGTGCCTCTCGACAGCCGAACACTGAAGCTTTCTTT. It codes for CASRQPNTEAFF.

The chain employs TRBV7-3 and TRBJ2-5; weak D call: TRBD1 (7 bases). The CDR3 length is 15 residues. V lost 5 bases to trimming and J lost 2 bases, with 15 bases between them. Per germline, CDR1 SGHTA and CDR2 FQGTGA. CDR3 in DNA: TGTGCCAGCAGCCAAGCGGCAGGGGGGCAAGAGACCCAGTACTTC. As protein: CASSQAAGGQETQYF.

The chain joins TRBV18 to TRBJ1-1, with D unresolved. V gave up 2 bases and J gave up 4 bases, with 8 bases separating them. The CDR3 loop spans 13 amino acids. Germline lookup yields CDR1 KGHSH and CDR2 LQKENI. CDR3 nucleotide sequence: TGTGCCAGCTCACCAGGGAGAGGCACTGAAGCTTTCTTT. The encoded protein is CASSPGRGTEAFF.

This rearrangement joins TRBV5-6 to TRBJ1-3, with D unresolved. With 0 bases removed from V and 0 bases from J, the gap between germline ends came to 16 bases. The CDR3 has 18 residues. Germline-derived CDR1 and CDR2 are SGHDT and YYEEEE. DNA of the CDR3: TGTGCCAGCAGCTTGGCCATATGGGTAGCTGACTCTGGAAACACCATATATTTT. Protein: CASSLAIWVADSGNTIYF.

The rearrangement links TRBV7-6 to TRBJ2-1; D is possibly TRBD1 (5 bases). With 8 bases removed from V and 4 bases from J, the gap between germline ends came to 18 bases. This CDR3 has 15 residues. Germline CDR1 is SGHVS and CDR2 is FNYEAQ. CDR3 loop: CASGHYDLSYNEQFF. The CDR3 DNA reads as TGTGCCAGCGGACACTACGATCTTAGTTACAATGAGCAGTTCTTC.

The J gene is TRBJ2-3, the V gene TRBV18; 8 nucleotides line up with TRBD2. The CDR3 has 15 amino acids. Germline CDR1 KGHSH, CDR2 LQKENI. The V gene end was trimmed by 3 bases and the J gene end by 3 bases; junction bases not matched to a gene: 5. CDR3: CASSPRLAGTDTQYF. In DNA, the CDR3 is TGTGCCAGCTCACCGCGTCTAGCGGGTACAGATACGCAGTATTTT.

CDR3 region: CASSFRTSGDEQYF. The CDR3 nucleotides read TGTGCCAGCAGTTTCCGGACTAGCGGGGACGAGCAGTACTTC. The chain has TRBV7-8 and TRBJ2-7; 12 bases are shared with TRBD2. Unmatched junction bases numbered 5, after V lost 6 bases and J lost 5 bases. The length of the CDR3 is 14 residues. The germline V gene has CDR1 SGHVS and CDR2 FQNEAQ.

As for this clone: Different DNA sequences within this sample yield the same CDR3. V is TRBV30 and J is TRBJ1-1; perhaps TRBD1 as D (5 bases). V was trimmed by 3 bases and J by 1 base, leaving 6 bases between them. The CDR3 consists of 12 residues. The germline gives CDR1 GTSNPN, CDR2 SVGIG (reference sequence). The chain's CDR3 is CAWSQGNTEAFF. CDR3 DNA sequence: TGTGCCTGGAGCCAGGGGAACACTGAAGCTTTCTTT.

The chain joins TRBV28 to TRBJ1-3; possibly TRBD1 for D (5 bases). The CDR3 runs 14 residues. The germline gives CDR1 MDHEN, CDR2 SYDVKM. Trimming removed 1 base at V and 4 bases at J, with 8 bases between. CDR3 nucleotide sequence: TGTGCCAGCAGTTTATCGGCAGGGGGAAACACCATATATTTT. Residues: CASSLSAGGNTIYF.

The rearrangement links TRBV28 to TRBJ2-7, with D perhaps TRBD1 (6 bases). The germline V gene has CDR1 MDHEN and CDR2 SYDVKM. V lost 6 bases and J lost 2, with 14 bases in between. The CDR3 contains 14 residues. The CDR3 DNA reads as TGTGCCAGCAGCCCGCGAGGGGGTCCCTACGAGCAGTACTTC. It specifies CASSPRGGPYEQYF.

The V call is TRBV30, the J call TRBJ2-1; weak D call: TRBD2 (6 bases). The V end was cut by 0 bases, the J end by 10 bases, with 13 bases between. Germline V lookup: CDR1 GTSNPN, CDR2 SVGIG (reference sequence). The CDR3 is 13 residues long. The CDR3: CAWSVLGLAEQFF. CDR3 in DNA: TGTGCCTGGAGTGTACTCGGGCTAGCGGAGCAGTTCTTC.

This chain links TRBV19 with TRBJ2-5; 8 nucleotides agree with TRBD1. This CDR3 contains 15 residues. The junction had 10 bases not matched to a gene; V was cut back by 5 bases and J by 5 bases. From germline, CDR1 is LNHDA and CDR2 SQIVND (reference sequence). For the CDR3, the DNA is TGTGCCAGTAGTGTGGCAGGGGGCGCCGGGGAGACCCAGTACTTC. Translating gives CASSVAGGAGETQYF.

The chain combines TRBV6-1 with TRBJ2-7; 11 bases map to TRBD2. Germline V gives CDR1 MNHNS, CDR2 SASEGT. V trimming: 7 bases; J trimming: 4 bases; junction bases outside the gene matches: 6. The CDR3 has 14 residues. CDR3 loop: CASNLAGGGYEQYF. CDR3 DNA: TGTGCCAGCAACCTAGCGGGAGGTGGGTACGAGCAGTACTTC.

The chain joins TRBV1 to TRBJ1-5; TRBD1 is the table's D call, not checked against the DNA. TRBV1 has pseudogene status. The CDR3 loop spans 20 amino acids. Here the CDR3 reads CTSSQDGAEHREHSNQPQHF. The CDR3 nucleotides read TGCACCAGCAGCCAAGATGGGGCGGAGCATCGTGAACATAGCAATCAGCCCCAGCATTTT.

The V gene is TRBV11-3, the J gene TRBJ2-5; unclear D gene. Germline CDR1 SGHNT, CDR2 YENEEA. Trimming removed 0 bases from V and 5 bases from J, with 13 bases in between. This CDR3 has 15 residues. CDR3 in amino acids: CASSLDGSPRETQYF. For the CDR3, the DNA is TGTGCCAGCAGCTTAGATGGGTCCCCCAGGGAGACCCAGTACTTC.